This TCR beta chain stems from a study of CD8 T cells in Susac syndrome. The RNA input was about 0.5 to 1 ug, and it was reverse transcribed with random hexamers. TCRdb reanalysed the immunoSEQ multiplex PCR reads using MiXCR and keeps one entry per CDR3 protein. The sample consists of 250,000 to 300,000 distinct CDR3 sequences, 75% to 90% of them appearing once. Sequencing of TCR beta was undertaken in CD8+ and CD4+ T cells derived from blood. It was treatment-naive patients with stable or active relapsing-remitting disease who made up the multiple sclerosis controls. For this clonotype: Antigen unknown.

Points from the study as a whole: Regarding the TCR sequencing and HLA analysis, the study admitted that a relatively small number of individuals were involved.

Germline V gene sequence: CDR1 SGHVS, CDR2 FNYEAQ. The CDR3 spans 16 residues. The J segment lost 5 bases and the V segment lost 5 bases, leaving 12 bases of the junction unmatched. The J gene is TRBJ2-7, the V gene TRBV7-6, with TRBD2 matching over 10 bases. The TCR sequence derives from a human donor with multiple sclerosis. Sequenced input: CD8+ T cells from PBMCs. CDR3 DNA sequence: TGTGCCAGCAGCCCTGGTCTAGCGGGAGAGACCCACGAGCAGTACTTC. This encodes CASSPGLAGETHEQYF.